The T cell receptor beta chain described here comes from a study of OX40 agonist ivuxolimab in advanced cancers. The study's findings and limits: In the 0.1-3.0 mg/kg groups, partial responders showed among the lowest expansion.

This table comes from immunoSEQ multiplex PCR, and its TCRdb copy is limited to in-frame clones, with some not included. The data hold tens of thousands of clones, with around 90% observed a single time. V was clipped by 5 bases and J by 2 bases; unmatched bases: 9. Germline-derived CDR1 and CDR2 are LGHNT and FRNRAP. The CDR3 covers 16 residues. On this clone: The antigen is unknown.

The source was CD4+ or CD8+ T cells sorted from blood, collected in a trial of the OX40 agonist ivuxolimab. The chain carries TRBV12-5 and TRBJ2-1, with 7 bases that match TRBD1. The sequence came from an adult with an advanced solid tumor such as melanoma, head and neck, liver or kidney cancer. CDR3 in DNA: TGTGCTAGTGGTCCCACAGGGGCCCAAGCCTACAATGAGCAGTTCTTC. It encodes CASGPTGAQAYNEQFF.